The following is a TCR beta chain sequence with its context. The antigen remains undetermined. This entry belongs to a study of OX40 agonist ivuxolimab in advanced cancers. About the research overall: Subjects had a mean age of about 61 years, with a range of roughly 20 to 80; less than 90% were male. General study results and limits: Among the least clonally expanded were partial responders at 0.1-3.0 mg/kg. At 0.1 to 3.0 mg/kg, CD4+ and CD8+ blood T cells expanded clonally by week 6.

Generated by immunoSEQ multiplex PCR, the TCRdb table keeps only in-frame clones and is missing some. The sample records tens of thousands of clones, 88% being singletons. This CDR3 is built from 19 residues. V dropped 5 bases and J dropped 0 bases, with 25 bases sitting between them. Germline values: CDR1 SGHDN, CDR2 FVKESK. The TCR was taken from an adult with an advanced solid tumor such as melanoma, head and neck, liver or kidney cancer. The sample in question was CD4+ or CD8+ T cells sorted from blood, obtained in a trial of the OX40 agonist ivuxolimab. The chain links TRBV14 to TRBJ1-1; a possible D gene is TRBD1 (6 bases). The CDR3 here is CASSSSPQSRGTMNTEAFF. The CDR3 DNA sequence: TGTGCCAGCAGCTCCTCTCCCCAGAGCCGGGGGACAATGAACACTGAAGCTTTCTTT.